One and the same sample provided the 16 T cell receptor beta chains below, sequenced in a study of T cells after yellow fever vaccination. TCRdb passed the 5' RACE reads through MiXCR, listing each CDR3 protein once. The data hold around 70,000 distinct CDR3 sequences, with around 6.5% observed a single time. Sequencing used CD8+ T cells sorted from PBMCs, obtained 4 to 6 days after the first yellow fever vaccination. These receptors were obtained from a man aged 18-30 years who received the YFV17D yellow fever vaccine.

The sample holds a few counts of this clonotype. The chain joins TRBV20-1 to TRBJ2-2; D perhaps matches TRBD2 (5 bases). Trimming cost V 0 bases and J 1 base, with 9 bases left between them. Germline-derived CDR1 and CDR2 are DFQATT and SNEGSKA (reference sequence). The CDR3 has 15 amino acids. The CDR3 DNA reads TGCAGTGCTAGAGATCGGGGTATGAACACCGGGGAGCTGTTTTTT. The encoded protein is CSARDRGMNTGELFF.

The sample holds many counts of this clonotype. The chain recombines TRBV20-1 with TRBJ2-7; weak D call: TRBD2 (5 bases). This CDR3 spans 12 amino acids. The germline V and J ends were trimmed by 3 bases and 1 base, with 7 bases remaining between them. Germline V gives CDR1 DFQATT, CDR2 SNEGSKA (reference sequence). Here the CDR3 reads CSASTGSYEQYF. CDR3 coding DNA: TGCAGTGCTAGCACGGGGTCCTACGAGCAGTACTTC.

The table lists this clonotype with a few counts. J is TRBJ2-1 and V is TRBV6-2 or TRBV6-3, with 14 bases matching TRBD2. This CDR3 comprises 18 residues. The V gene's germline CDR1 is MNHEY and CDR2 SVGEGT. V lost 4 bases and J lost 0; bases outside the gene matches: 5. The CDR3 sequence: CASSSWTSGGSSYNEQFF. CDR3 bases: TGTGCCAGCAGTTCCTGGACTAGCGGGGGGAGCTCCTACAATGAGCAGTTCTTC.

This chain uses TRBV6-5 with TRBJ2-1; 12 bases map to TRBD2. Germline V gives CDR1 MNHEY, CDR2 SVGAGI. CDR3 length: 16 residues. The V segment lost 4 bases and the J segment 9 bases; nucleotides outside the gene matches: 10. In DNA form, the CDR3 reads TGTGCCAGCAGTTCCCACTGGACTAGCGGGGAGGGTGAGCAGTTCTTC. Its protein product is CASSSHWTSGEGEQFF.

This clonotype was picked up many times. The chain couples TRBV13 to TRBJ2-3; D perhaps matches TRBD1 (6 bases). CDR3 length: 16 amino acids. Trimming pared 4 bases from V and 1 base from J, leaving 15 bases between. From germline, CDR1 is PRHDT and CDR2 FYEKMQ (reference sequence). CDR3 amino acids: CASSSQGQLGTDTQYF. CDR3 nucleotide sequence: TGTGCCAGCAGCTCCCAAGGACAGCTGGGCACAGATACGCAGTATTTT.

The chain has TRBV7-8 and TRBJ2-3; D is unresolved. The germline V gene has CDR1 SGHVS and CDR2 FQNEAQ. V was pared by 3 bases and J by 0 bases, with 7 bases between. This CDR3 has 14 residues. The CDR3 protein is CASSFSFSTDTQYF. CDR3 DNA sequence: TGTGCCAGCAGCTTCAGCTTCAGCACAGATACGCAGTATTTT.

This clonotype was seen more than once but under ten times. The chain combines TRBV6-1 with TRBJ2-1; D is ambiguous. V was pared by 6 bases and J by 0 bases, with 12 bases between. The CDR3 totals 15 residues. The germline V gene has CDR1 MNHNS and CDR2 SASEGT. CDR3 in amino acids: CASRDLKSSYNEQFF. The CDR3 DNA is TGTGCCAGCAGGGATTTAAAGAGCTCCTACAATGAGCAGTTCTTC.

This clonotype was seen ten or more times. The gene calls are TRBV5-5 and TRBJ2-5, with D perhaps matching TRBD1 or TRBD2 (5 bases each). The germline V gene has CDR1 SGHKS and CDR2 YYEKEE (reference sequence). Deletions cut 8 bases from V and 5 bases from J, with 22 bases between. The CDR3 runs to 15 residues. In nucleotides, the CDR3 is TGTGCCAGTGCACAGGAGGAGTCGGGTAGGGAGACCCAGTACTTC. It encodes CASAQEESGRETQYF.

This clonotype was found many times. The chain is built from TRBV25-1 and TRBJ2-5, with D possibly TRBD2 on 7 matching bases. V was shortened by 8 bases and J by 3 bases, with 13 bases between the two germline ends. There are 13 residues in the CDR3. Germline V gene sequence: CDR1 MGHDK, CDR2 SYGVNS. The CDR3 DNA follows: TGTGCCAGCGGGAGAGGGGGGGAAGAGACCCAGTACTTC. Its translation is CASGRGGEETQYF.

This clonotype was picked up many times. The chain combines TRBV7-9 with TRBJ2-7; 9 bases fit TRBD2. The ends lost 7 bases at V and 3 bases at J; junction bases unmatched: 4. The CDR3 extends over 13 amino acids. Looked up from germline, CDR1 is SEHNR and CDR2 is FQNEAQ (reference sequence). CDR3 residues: CASISGGRYEQYF. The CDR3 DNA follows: TGTGCCAGCATTAGCGGGGGCCGCTACGAGCAGTACTTC.

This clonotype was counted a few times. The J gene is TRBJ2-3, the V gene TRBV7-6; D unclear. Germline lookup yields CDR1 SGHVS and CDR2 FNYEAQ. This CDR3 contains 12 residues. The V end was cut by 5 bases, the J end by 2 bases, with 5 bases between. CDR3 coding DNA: TGTGCCAGCAGCCGAGCCACAGATACGCAGTATTTT. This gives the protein CASSRATDTQYF.

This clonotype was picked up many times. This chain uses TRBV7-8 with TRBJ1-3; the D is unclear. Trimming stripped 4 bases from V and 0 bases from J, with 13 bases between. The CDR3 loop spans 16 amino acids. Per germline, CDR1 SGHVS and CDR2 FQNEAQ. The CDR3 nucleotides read TGTGCCAGCAGCTCAACATACGCAGACTCTGGAAACACCATATATTTT. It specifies CASSSTYADSGNTIYF. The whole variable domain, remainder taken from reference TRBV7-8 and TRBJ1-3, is GAGVSQSPRYKVAKRGQDVALRCDPISGHVSLFWYQQALGQGPEFLTYFQNEAQLDKSGLPSDRFFAERPEGSVSTLKIQRTQQEDSAVYLCASSSTYADSGNTIYFGEGSWLTVV.

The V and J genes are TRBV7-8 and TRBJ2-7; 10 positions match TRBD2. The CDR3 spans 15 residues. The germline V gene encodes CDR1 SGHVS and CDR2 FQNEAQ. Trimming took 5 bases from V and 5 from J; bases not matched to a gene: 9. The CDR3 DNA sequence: TGTGCCAGCAGCCCAGAAGCGGGGGGGACCCACGAGCAGTACTTC. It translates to CASSPEAGGTHEQYF. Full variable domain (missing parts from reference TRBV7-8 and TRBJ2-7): GAGVSQSPRYKVAKRGQDVALRCDPISGHVSLFWYQQALGQGPEFLTYFQNEAQLDKSGLPSDRFFAERPEGSVSTLKIQRTQQEDSAVYLCASSPEAGGTHEQYFGPGTRLTVT.

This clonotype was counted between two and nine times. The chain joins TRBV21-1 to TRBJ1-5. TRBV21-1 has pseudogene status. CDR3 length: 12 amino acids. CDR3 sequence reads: CASILGSEPQHF. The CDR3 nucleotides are TGTGCCAGCATCCTTGGGTCGGAGCCCCAGCATTTT.

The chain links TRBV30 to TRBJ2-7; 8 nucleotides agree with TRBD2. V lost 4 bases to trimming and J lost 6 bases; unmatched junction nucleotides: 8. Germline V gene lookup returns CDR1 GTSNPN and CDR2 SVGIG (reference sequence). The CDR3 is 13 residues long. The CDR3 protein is CAWTGGGTGEQYF. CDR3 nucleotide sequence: TGTGCCTGGACGGGGGGGGGAACTGGCGAGCAGTACTTC.

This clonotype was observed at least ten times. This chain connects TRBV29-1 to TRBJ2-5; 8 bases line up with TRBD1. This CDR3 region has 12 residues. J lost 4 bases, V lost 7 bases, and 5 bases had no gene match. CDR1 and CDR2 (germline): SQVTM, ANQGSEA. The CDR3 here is CSGQGLGETQYF. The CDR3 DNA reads TGCAGCGGACAGGGGTTGGGAGAGACCCAGTACTTC.